This T cell receptor beta chain was observed in a study of blood T cell repertoires in COVID-19. Background on the study: Samples came from the United States, Italy and Spain, spanning acute and convalescent COVID-19. From T cells, B-cell-depleted T cells, or PBMCs came the material, which was cDNA or gDNA.

In the authors' methods: Cell counts per sample came from amplifying reference gene primers. Method: immunoSEQ multiplex PCR; TCRdb's copy keeps in-frame clones and lacks some. V and J calls and clone size follow that table, whereas D and trimming were derived from the DNA. Of over 45,000 clones listed, 85% to 90% were seen once; the top ten hold 8.5%. The CDR3 covers 13 residues. Losses at the gene ends were 3 bases for V and 8 bases for J; bases not matched to a gene: 2. CDR1 is KGHSH, CDR2 LQKENI, per germline. The chain recombines TRBV18 with TRBJ2-1; 9 bases match TRBD1. Sequencing was performed on peripheral blood. This sequence originates from a man in his fifties or sixties with active COVID-19. The CDR3 loop reads CASSPRQGDEQFF. The CDR3 DNA sequence: TGTGCCAGCTCACCGCGACAGGGGGATGAGCAGTTCTTC.